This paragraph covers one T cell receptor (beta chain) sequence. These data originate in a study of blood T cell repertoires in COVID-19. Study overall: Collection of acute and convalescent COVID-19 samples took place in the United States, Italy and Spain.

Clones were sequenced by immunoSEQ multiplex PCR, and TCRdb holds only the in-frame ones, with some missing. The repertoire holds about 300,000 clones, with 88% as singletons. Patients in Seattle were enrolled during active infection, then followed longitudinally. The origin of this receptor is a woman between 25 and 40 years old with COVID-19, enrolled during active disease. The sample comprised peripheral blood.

CDR3 protein: CASSDGDRGFSTEAFF. DNA of the CDR3: TGTGCCAGCAGCGATGGGGACAGGGGGTTTAGCACTGAAGCTTTCTTT. The V gene is TRBV5-5, the J gene TRBJ1-1; 11 bases are shared with TRBD1. From germline, CDR1 is SGHKS and CDR2 YYEKEE (reference sequence). The CDR3 consists of 16 residues. V shed 4 bases, J shed 4 bases, and the junction held 9 bases outside the gene matches.